The TCR beta chain under discussion was sequenced for a study of blood T cell repertoires in COVID-19. Study at large: T cells, B-cell-depleted T cells, or PBMCs supplied cDNA or gDNA.

The repertoire was sequenced with immunoSEQ multiplex PCR; TCRdb's copy has only in-frame clones and lacks some. Among hundreds of thousands of clones, 82% were seen once, and the ten largest hold roughly 3.5%. Per germline, CDR1 SGDLS and CDR2 YYNGEE. Trimming took off 5 bases at V and 5 bases at J, with 7 bases between the two ends. The CDR3 is 12 residues long. The chain has TRBV9 and TRBJ2-2; possibly TRBD1 for D (5 bases). This TCR was sampled from an older woman who had recovered from COVID-19. Sequenced input: PBMCs or T cells enriched from blood (not recorded which). CDR3 coding DNA: TGTGCCAGCAGTCGGACAACCGGGGAGCTGTTTTTT. Its translation is CASSRTTGELFF.